This T cell receptor beta chain was recorded in a study of T cell responses to AZD1222 COVID-19 vaccine (dated by TCRdb to about 2021). Concerning the study at large: TCR sequencing covered fewer than 250 trial participants: around 210 given two doses of AZD1222 and approximately 25 given two doses of MenACWY control vaccine. Trial participants were enrolled by age into subgroups of 18-55, 56-69 and 70-plus years, and about 150, 27 and 61 TCR-sequenced participants, respectively, were included in these subgroups. What the work shows at the level of the full study, not this receptor alone: CD4 TCRs associated with the vaccine covered the entire spike protein, and the dominant responses were in regions 160-218 and 743-854. Conclusions about previously exposed vaccinees were limited because only 5 or 6 AZD1222 recipients were SARS-CoV-2 seropositive at baseline. Reportedly, close to half of the unique spike-specific TCRs recognized epitopes lying outside the regions that are mutated in the B.1.351 and B.1.1.7 variants. Participants were mostly white British, with more females than males. The authors suggested clonal diversity may have been underestimated. No day 14 peak-response samples were available, so repertoires were characterized only after the peak T cell response. A significant rise in spike-specific TCR breadth and depth was observed after two AZD1222 doses relative to day 0 and relative to MenACWY recipients. In the small 56-69-year group, the increase in depth fell short of significance, most likely because of low power.

The intended sense of this specimen's time point label: about 28 days (+/-7) after the second vaccine dose. AZD1222 recipients given second doses at about 4 weeks or at about 12 weeks were pooled, since spike-specific TCR depth and breadth were not found to differ between the two schedules. Vaccinee samples came from UK trials COV001 and COV002, including a single-blind randomized controlled phase 2/3 trial of AZD1222 (ChAdOx1 nCoV-19) in healthy adults. For TCRbeta chain sequencing, PBMC samples were collected from trial participants at day 0 and at day 28 after the second dose. CDR1 SGHNT and CDR2 YYREEE were looked up in the germline V gene (reference sequence). Here V drops 4 bases and J drops 6 bases, and the junction holds 8 bases not matched to any gene. Reading from cysteine to phenylalanine, the CDR3 counts 14 amino acids. Of the read, only the CDR3 DNA is kept; its 42 bases are in frame from base 1.

The CDR3 regions of human TCRbeta chains were analyzed by immunosequencing. As for how the authors treated the data: Repertoire TCRs were checked for matches against a reference library of SARS-CoV-2-specific TCRs that had been generated using the MIRA antigen-specificity platform. Breadth meant the fraction of unique TCRs that were SARS-CoV-2-associated, whereas depth meant the fraction of total T cells that were SARS-CoV-2-associated. Using the MIRA data, every spike-specific TCR was mapped to the spike region that the TCR reacted to and assigned to either a CD4 or a CD8 class. Log10-transformed breadth and depth values were compared by one-way ANOVA with Sidak's multiple comparisons tests. The table comes from immuneACCESS by way of TCRdb, which keeps in-frame sequences with V and J called. Part of the clones is missing from these tables; in studies checked, under half for an unresolved V gene and the rest for unknown reasons. The V and J calls and clone size were taken over from that table, and D and trimming were inferred from the DNA. Here the sample has approximately 160,000 clones; just over 90% occur a single time. The ten largest account for around 0.99% of the sample.

A note on this clone: Its antigen is unknown. No base quality values were provided; no much bigger clone lies one nucleotide off.

The sequence came from an adult who received the AZD1222 COVID-19 vaccine. Recombination linked TRBV5-4 to TRBJ1-1, with 8 central nucleotides matching TRBD1. The sequences come from peripheral blood, collected 28 days after the second AZD1222 dose. The CDR3: CASSLGQGLAEAFF. The DNA is as follows: TGTGCCAGCAGCCTCGGACAGGGTCTCGCTGAAGCTTTCTTT.